Listed below are T cell receptor beta chains from one sample, sequenced in a study of shared T cell receptors in the human thymus. Measured with immunoSEQ multiplex PCR; TCRdb has only the in-frame clones, and not every one. The table shows about 660,000 clones, with more than 70% occurring only once. These data were likewise used in another study, on human thymus T cells.

Material: thymocytes. These receptors all come from a boy in the first two years of life with a congenital heart defect. Both conserved end residues are trimmed from each CDR3. D genes are given only for firm matches. The listing skips clone size in some rows; elsewhere it reads once, few, many or a size class.

J gene | clone size | V gene | D gene | CDR3 protein
TRBJ2-3 | once | TRBV5-6 | TRBD2 | ASSRSGSADTQY
TRBJ2-1 | . | TRBV4-1 | . | ASSQDHRALYNEQF
TRBJ1-6 | . | TRBV28 | . | ASSLSWSSPLH
TRBJ1-6 | . | TRBV9 | . | ASSPYRDSPLH
TRBJ1-6 | . | TRBV5-6 | TRBD1 | ASSSNRDRLGYNSPLH
TRBJ2-1 | . | TRBV27 | TRBD1 | ASSLRGTGERNEQF
TRBJ2-1 | . | TRBV4-3 | TRBD2 | ASSQDRGGRYNEQF
TRBJ2-7 | few | TRBV5-5 | . | ASSTGFSYEQY
TRBJ1-5 | . | TRBV6-6 | . | ASSYQVDNQPQH
TRBJ2-1 | . | TRBV7-4 | . | ASSTSRGQLKTNEQF
TRBJ1-6 | . | TRBV4-1 | . | ASSQERGRAGDSYNSPLH
TRBJ1-5 | . | TRBV27 | . | ASSLEWSSNQPQH
TRBJ2-5 | . | TRBV6-5 | TRBD2 | ASSYVRGGMETQY
TRBJ2-7 | . | TRBV7-6 | . | ASSSRDSPSEQY
TRBJ1-2 | few | TRBV6-5 | TRBD1 | ASSAGTGDGYT
TRBJ2-4 | . | TRBV29-1 | . | SVVAGGEDENIQY
TRBJ2-7 | . | TRBV2 | TRBD2 | ASRATSGSPYEQY
TRBJ2-1 | . | TRBV4-3 | TRBD2 | ASSQDSRLARPLWYNEQF
TRBJ2-3 | . | TRBV27 | TRBD2 | ASSLLTSGKQADTQY
TRBJ2-7 | . | TRBV21-1 | . | ASSKVSGCVLVEQY
TRBJ1-3 | few | TRBV10-3 | . | AISETRQVSSGNTIY
TRBJ2-4 | . | TRBV4-1 | . | ASSQEVDRITQGHRDIQY
TRBJ2-1 | . | TRBV30 | . | AWSVPLGGSYNEQF
TRBJ1-1 | . | TRBV5-4 | . | ASSSEGGLMNTEAF
TRBJ2-3 | . | TRBV4-1 | . | ASSQSGIRQY
TRBJ1-6 | . | TRBV2 | . | ASSEGDSDKNNSPLH
TRBJ2-7 | . | TRBV27 | TRBD1 | ASSFFRTGGGLLKYEQY
TRBJ1-6 | . | TRBV9 | TRBD1 | ASSASGTGSYNSPLH
TRBJ1-1 | . | TRBV28 | . | ASRGGRNTEAF
TRBJ1-2 | . | TRBV30 | TRBD1 | AWRAKDRNYGYT
TRBJ2-3 | . | TRBV6-5 | TRBD1 | ASTTGTIDTQY
TRBJ2-1 | . | TRBV5-1 | TRBD2 | ASSLSPGLAGAGGPYNEQF
TRBJ1-3 | few | TRBV5-1 | . | ASSLGQDNSGNTIY
TRBJ1-5 | . | TRBV5-1 | TRBD1 | ASSLAPQGAGQPQH
TRBJ1-1 | . | TRBV1 | . | TSSLGQPDEAF
TRBJ1-5 | . | TRBV10-3 | . | AISEPPGQPQH
TRBJ2-1 | . | TRBV5-4 | . | ASSSSVASSYNEQF
TRBJ2-7 | . | TRBV4-3 | . | ASSQVRSSDSYEQY
TRBJ2-5 | . | TRBV6-1 | . | ASSRETQY
TRBJ2-1 | . | TRBV12-5 | . | ASGTLGRRTPGDNEQF
TRBJ2-2 | once | TRBV6-4 | TRBD1 | ASSQDRGYGELF
TRBJ1-4 | . | TRBV7-9 | TRBD1 | ASSPRDRGIEKLF
TRBJ2-1 | . | TRBV25-1 | TRBD2 | ASSVGLAGVNEQF
TRBJ2-7 | . | TRBV14 | TRBD2 | ASSQDRSGTVTYEQY
TRBJ2-4 | . | TRBV4-1 | . | ASSQDLASKNIQY
TRBJ2-1 | . | TRBV4-3 | TRBD2 | ASSQIAGEEVEQF